This entry concerns a single T cell receptor beta chain. Per the germline V gene, CDR1 is MNHEY and CDR2 is SMNVEV (reference sequence). The CDR3 has 15 amino acids. This specimen comes from a study of monozygotic twins with inflammatory bowel disease. After re-calling the 5' RACE reads, TCRdb lists one entry per CDR3 protein, DNA absent. This repertoire includes some 330,000 distinct CDR3 sequences. V usage is TRBV27 and J usage is TRBJ2-1; TCRdb outputs TRBD2, but without DNA this stays unchecked. Material: blood. The sequence was collected from a human donor with ulcerative colitis or Crohn's disease, or a healthy co-twin of an affected twin (not recorded which). The CDR3 here is CASSGSSGRARRQFF.